The clone carrying this T cell receptor beta chain was detected only a few times. The sample belongs to a study of blood T cells in healthy people across ages. The wider study: T cells yielded about one barcoded beta molecule per two cells through template switching.

The use of a sample-barcoded 5' primer and a J-beta primer mix characterized a second PCR of about 7 to 12 cycles. TCRdb re-derived calls from the 5' RACE reads in MiXCR, one entry per CDR3 protein. The table has more than 600,000 distinct CDR3 sequences, around a quarter seen once; the top ten hold 9.4%. The length of the CDR3 is 14 residues. Germline V lookup: CDR1 SGHNT, CDR2 YYREEE (reference sequence). V was shortened by 5 bases and J by 8 bases, with 16 bases between the two germline ends. These same records also appear under a second study, on T cells of mothers and their children.

This chain joins TRBV5-4 and TRBJ1-4; weak D call: TRBD1 (6 bases). The sequenced sample was blood. This clonotype originated in a boy aged 5-17 years in good health. CDR3 bases: TGTGCCAGCAGGTACACAGGGAAGTACGAAAAACTGTTTTTT. Protein: CASRYTGKYEKLFF.